What follows are 19 T cell receptor beta chains derived from one specimen sequenced in a study of T cell responses to AZD1222 COVID-19 vaccine. Data came from immunoSEQ multiplex PCR; TCRdb stores just in-frame clones and leaves some out. The sample carries 150,000 to 200,000 clones, less than 95% recorded once. Sequencing was performed on peripheral blood, taken on day 0 of AZD1222 vaccination. The receptors shown here come from an adult in good health.

The J gene is TRBJ2-1, the V gene TRBV7-9, with a tentative D call TRBD2 (7 bases). CDR3 length equals 15 residues. Germline V gene lookup returns CDR1 SEHNR and CDR2 FQNEAQ (reference sequence). Trimming stripped 5 bases from V and 4 bases from J, with 15 bases between. The CDR3 loop reads CASSPQGRGYNEQFF. For the CDR3, the DNA is TGTGCCAGCAGCCCTCAGGGGAGGGGATACAATGAGCAGTTCTTC.

The chain recombines TRBV28 with TRBJ2-7; D is undetermined. This CDR3 has 13 amino acids. Germline V gives CDR1 MDHEN, CDR2 SYDVKM. V was pared by 2 bases and J by 3 bases, with 8 bases between. DNA of the CDR3: TGTGCCAGCAGTTTAAAGCAGAGCTACGAGCAGTACTTC. It is translated as CASSLKQSYEQYF.

This clone was detected once. V usage is TRBV24-1 and J usage is TRBJ2-1; 7 bases agree with TRBD2. Germline values: CDR1 KGHDR, CDR2 SFDVKD. The CDR3 sequence is 15 residues long. V shed 4 bases and J 4 bases; nucleotides not matched to a gene: 6. The CDR3 region is CATSDSTSRYNEQFF. Written as DNA, the CDR3 is TGTGCCACCAGTGACTCGACTAGCCGATACAATGAGCAGTTCTTC.

The chain recombines TRBV5-1 with TRBJ2-7, with a weak D call TRBD2 (6 bases). This CDR3 comprises 16 residues. Per germline, CDR1 SGHRS and CDR2 YFSETQ. The V end lost 0 bases, the J end lost 6 bases, and 19 bases lay between the germline ends. In nucleotides, the CDR3 is TGCGCCAGCAGCTTGGCGGGACTTAGGGAAAGAGGCGAGCAGTACTTC. Translated, it gives CASSLAGLRERGEQYF.

The chain joins TRBV5-5 to TRBJ1-2; D remains ambiguous. V shed 4 bases and J shed 4 bases, with 8 bases lying between them. Germline CDR1 SGHKS, CDR2 YYEKEE (reference sequence). The CDR3 has 12 residues. CDR3 sequence reads: CASSPEPYGYTF. The CDR3 nucleotides are TGTGCCAGCAGCCCGGAGCCCTATGGCTACACCTTC.

The chain employs TRBV28 and TRBJ2-2, with D perhaps matching TRBD1 (6 bases). CDR3 length equals 15 residues. CDR1 and CDR2 from the germline V gene are MDHEN and SYDVKM. V was shortened by 2 bases and J by 1 base, with 8 bases between the two germline ends. CDR3 region: CASSLTGQNTGELFF. Written as DNA, the CDR3 is TGTGCCAGCAGTTTAACAGGGCAGAACACCGGGGAGCTGTTTTTT. Combining the CDR3 with reference TRBV28 and TRBJ2-2 gives the whole variable domain DVKVTQSSRYLVKRTGEKVFLECVQDMDHENMFWYRQDPGLGLRLIYFSYDVKMKEKGDIPEGYSVSREKKERFSLILESASTNQTSMYLCASSLTGQNTGELFFGEGSRLTVL.

This sequence joins TRBV29-1 and TRBJ1-1; the match to TRBD1 covers 7 bases. V was pared by 4 bases and J by 0 bases, with 17 bases of the junction left unmatched. The CDR3 sequence is 18 residues long. Germline CDR1 is SQVTM and CDR2 is ANQGSEA. CDR3 bases: TGCAGCGTTGTAGAGGTCCCGGGACAGATCGCAATGAACACTGAAGCTTTCTTT. Translation: CSVVEVPGQIAMNTEAFF.

The V gene is TRBV9, the J gene TRBJ2-1; D gene ambiguous. Trimming removed 5 bases at V and 0 bases at J, with 15 bases between. Germline loops: CDR1 SGDLS, CDR2 YYNGEE. The CDR3 extends over 16 amino acids. In DNA, the CDR3 is TGTGCCAGCAGTCCTCACGCTGGCAACTCCTACAATGAGCAGTTCTTC. Translating it yields CASSPHAGNSYNEQFF.

This chain connects TRBV6-5 to TRBJ2-1; 10 bases are a match to TRBD1. Losses at the gene ends were 8 bases for V and 2 bases for J; bases not matched to a gene: 6. The CDR3 has 15 amino acids. Per the germline V gene, CDR1 is MNHEY and CDR2 is SVGAGI. The CDR3 DNA is TGTGCCAGCGGAAGAGGGACAGGGGCCTACAATGAGCAGTTCTTC. Translation gives CASGRGTGAYNEQFF.

The rearrangement links TRBV27 to TRBJ2-3; D might be TRBD2 (6 bases). Trimming pared 6 bases from V and 1 base from J, leaving 17 bases between. Germline V CDR1 and CDR2: MNHEY, SMNVEV (reference sequence). This CDR3 is 16 amino acids long. The CDR3 DNA is TGTGCCAGCAGCCTCGATTCCTGGGGGGGCACAGATACGCAGTATTTT. Translated, it gives CASSLDSWGGTDTQYF.

In its sample, this clone was seen once. The genes are TRBV4-1 and TRBJ2-7; 7 nucleotides align to TRBD2. Germline lookup yields CDR1 MGHRA and CDR2 YSYEKL. V dropped 0 bases and J dropped 2; count of bases not matched to a gene: 4. CDR3 size: 15 residues. The CDR3, as DNA: TGCGCCAGCAGCCAAGATCCTAGCGGTACCTACGAGCAGTACTTC. Its translation: CASSQDPSGTYEQYF.

The V call is TRBV5-1, the J call TRBJ2-1; 7 nucleotides agree with TRBD2. There are 15 residues in the CDR3. Germline loops: CDR1 SGHRS, CDR2 YFSETQ. After removal of 3 bases from V and 8 bases from J, the junction contained 11 bases not matched to a gene. The CDR3 DNA is TGCGCCAGCAGCTCGGCCTGGCGGGAGCGCGATGAGCAGTTCTTC. This sequence encodes CASSSAWRERDEQFF.

V usage is TRBV18 and J usage is TRBJ1-1; no firm D call. With 5 bases removed from V and 1 base from J, the gap between germline ends came to 14 bases. In germline, CDR1 is KGHSH, CDR2 LQKENI. This CDR3 spans 15 amino acids. The CDR3 reads CASSATGGRNTEAFF. CDR3 sequence (DNA): TGTGCCAGCTCAGCCACGGGTGGCCGGAACACTGAAGCTTTCTTT.

This chain links TRBV5-6 with TRBJ1-2, with TRBD1 as a possible D gene (6 bases). With 2 bases removed from V and 8 bases from J, the gap between germline ends came to 10 bases. Germline-derived CDR1 and CDR2 are SGHDT and YYEEEE. This CDR3 region has 12 residues. The CDR3 coding sequence is TGTGCCAGCAGCTTTGGGGGCCCGGGCTACACCTTC. Its protein product is CASSFGGPGYTF.

CDR3 protein: CASGGLDSQETQYF. The CDR3 bases are TGTGCCAGCGGGGGGTTGGACAGCCAAGAGACCCAGTACTTC. V and J are TRBV9 and TRBJ2-5; D possibly uses TRBD1 or TRBD2 (6 bases each). Germline assignment: CDR1 SGDLS and CDR2 YYNGEE. The CDR3 has 14 residues. V was cut by 7 bases and J by 1 base, with 14 bases left in between.

The chain carries TRBV27 and TRBJ1-2, with TRBD1 as a possible D gene (5 bases). Trimming stripped 8 bases from V and 10 bases from J, with 23 bases between. The CDR3 spans 14 residues. Germline values: CDR1 MNHEY, CDR2 SMNVEV (reference sequence). The CDR3: CASRTGTSGYNYTF. As DNA, the CDR3 is TGTGCCAGCCGCACCGGGACCTCGGGATATAACTACACCTTC.

The chain links TRBV6-2 or TRBV6-3 to TRBJ2-7, with 7 bases fitting TRBD2. This CDR3 has 17 residues. V was pared by 2 bases and J by 5 bases, with 15 bases of the junction left unmatched. Germline CDR1 and CDR2: MNHEY and SVGEGT. The CDR3 here is CASSYPNEVGGKDEQYF. CDR3 in DNA: TGTGCCAGCAGTTACCCCAATGAGGTGGGGGGGAAGGACGAGCAGTACTTC.

The chain joins TRBV29-1 to TRBJ1-1, with D tentatively TRBD1 (5 bases). The germline V gene has CDR1 SQVTM and CDR2 ANQGSEA. V lost 7 bases and J 0 bases, leaving 15 bases between the germline ends. This CDR3 has 14 amino acids. Here the CDR3 reads CSAAGGKMNTEAFF. The CDR3 DNA follows: TGCAGCGCCGCGGGGGGGAAAATGAACACTGAAGCTTTCTTT.

The chain is built from TRBV6-5 and TRBJ1-1; D not certain. CDR1 and CDR2 (germline): MNHEY, SVGAGI. The CDR3 consists of 13 residues. V lost 6 bases to trimming and J lost 11 bases, with 19 bases between them. In DNA form, the CDR3 reads TGTGCCAGCAGCGACACGGCAGTACGGTGGGCTTTCTTT. Protein product: CASSDTAVRWAFF.